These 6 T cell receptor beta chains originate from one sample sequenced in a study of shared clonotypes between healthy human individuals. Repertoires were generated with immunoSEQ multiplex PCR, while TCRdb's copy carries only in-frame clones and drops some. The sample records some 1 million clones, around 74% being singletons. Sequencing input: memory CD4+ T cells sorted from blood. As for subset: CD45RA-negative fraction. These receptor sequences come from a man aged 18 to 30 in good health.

The CDR3 DNA reads as TGTGCCAGCAGCTTTTTAGCAGGGGGCGGGATCTCTGGGGCCAACGTCCTGACTTTC. Translated: CASSFLAGGGISGANVLTF. This chain joins TRBV7-8 and TRBJ2-6; 8 positions match TRBD1. CDR3 size: 19 residues. The germline V gene has CDR1 SGHVS and CDR2 FQNEAQ. V shed 3 bases, J shed 0 bases, and the junction held 10 bases outside the gene matches.

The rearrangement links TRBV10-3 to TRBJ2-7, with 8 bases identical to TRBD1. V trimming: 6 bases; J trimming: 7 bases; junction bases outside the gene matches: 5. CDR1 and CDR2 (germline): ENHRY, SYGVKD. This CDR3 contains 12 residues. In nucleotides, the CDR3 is TGTGCCATCAGGGGACAGGATCGGGAGCAGTACTTC. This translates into CAIRGQDREQYF.

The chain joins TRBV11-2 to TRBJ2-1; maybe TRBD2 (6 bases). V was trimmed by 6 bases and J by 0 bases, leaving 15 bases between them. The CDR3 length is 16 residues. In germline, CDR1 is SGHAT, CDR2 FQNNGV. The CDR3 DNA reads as TGTGCCAGCAGGTCATGGGGGGAGAGCTCCTACAATGAGCAGTTCTTC. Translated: CASRSWGESSYNEQFF.

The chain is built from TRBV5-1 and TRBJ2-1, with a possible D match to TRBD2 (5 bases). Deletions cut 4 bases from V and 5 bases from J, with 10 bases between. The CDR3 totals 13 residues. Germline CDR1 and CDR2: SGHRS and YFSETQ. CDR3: CASSRGRDNEQFF. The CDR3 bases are TGCGCCAGCAGCCGAGGGCGGGACAATGAGCAGTTCTTC.

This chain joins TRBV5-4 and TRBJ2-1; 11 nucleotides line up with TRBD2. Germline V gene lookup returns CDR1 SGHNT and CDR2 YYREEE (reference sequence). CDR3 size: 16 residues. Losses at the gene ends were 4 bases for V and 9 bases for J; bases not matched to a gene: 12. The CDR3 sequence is CASSPRGLAVQGEQFF. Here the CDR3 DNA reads TGTGCCAGCAGCCCGCGGGGACTAGCGGTCCAGGGTGAGCAGTTCTTC.

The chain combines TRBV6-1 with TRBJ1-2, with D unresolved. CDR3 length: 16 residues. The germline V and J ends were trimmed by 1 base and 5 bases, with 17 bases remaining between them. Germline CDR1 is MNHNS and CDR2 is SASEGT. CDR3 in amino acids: CASSEVAGVSGYGYTF. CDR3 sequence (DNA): TGTGCCAGCAGTGAAGTAGCAGGCGTCTCGGGGTATGGCTACACCTTC.